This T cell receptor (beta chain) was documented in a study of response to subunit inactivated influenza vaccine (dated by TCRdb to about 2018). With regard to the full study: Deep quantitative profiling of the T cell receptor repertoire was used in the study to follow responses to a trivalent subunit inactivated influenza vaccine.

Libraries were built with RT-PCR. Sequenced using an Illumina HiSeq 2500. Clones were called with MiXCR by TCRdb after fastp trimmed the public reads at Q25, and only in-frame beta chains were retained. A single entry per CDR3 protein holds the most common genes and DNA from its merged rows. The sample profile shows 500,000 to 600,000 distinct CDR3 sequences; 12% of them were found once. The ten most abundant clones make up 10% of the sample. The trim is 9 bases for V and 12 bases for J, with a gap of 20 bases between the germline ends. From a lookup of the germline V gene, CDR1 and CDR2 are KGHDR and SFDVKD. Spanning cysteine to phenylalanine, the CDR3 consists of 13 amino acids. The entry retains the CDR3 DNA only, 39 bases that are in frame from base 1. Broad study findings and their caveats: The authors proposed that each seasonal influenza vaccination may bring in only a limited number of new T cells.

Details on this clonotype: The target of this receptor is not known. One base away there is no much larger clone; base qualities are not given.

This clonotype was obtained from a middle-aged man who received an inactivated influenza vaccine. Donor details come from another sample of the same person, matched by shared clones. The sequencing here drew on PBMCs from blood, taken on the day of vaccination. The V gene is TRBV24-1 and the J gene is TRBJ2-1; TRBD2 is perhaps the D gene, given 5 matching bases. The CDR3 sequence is CATREANGDGQFF. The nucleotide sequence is TGTGCCACCCGAGAGGCCAACGGGGATGGGCAGTTCTTC.